These T cell receptor beta chains were read from a single sample in a study of cytomegalovirus exposure and HLA in healthy donors. Profiled with immunoSEQ multiplex PCR; TCRdb holds only in-frame clones, not every one. The table includes 90,000 or so clones, 55% to 75% detected once. Sequencing was done on a sample of PBMCs. These receptors originate from a woman aged 50 to 60 in good health and CMV-seropositive. CDR3s include the opening cysteine and the closing phenylalanine or tryptophan. A D gene is named only where the DNA matches it firmly. Clone size, where shown, is once, few, many, or a class for clones that have expanded.

size	V	J	D	DNA	CDR3
.	TRBV29-1	TRBJ2-7	TRBD2	TGCAGCGTTGTCTTAGCGGGAACCATTTATGAGCAGTACTTC	CSVVLAGTIYEQYF
.	TRBV27	TRBJ1-5	.	TGTGCCAGCAGTTTTTTTCAGAATCAGCCCCAGCATTTT	CASSFFQNQPQHF
.	TRBV19	TRBJ2-7	.	TGTGCCAGTAGTATAGGTAGGAGCTCCTACGAGCAGTACTTC	CASSIGRSSYEQYF
.	TRBV2	TRBJ1-2	TRBD1	TGTGCCAGCAGTGAAGCGCTTGTTTCCCCGGGACAGGGGGCTTTTTACACCTTC	CASSEALVSPGQGAFYTF
.	TRBV21-1	TRBJ2-3	.	TGTGCCAGCAGCAAAGAACGACTAGCGGGAGATACGCAGTATTTT	CASSKERLAGDTQYF
few	TRBV7-9	TRBJ1-4	.	TGTTCCAGCAGCTTACCCGCGACAGGCAAAAATGAAAAACTGTTTTTT	CSSSLPATGKNEKLFF
.	TRBV7-2	TRBJ2-2	.	TGTGCCAGCAGCTTATACAGGAACACCGGGGAGCTGTTTTTT	CASSLYRNTGELFF
.	TRBV6-1	TRBJ1-1	TRBD1	TGTGCCAGCAGTGTCTACAGGGGAGCAAGCACTGAAGCTTTCTTT	CASSVYRGASTEAFF
.	TRBV7-9	TRBJ2-7	TRBD2	TGTGCCAGCATTCAAGCGGGAGGCGAGCAGTACTTC	CASIQAGGEQYF
few	TRBV19	TRBJ1-4	TRBD1	TGTGCCAGTAGAACCCGGACAGGGGATGAAAAACTGTTTTTT	CASRTRTGDEKLFF
.	TRBV11-2	TRBJ1-1	.	TGTGCCAGCAGCTTAGTGCGGGGTGGGACTGAAGCTTTCTTT	CASSLVRGGTEAFF
.	TRBV6-1	TRBJ2-1	TRBD1	TGTGCCAGCAGTGAAGGGTTGGGACAGGGCATGGGTGAGCAGTTCTTC	CASSEGLGQGMGEQFF
.	TRBV19	TRBJ2-7	.	TGTGCCAGTAGTGGACAAGGCTACGAGCAGTACTTC	CASSGQGYEQYF
few	TRBV4-1	TRBJ1-3	.	TGCGCCAGCAGAGCAACAGGTTCCGGAAACACCATATATTTT	CASRATGSGNTIYF
.	TRBV7-8	TRBJ1-1	.	TGTGCCAGCAGCTTAGCCGGGGTGAACACTGAAGCTTTCTTT	CASSLAGVNTEAFF
.	TRBV28	TRBJ2-7	TRBD2	TGTGCCAGCAGTTTCCTAGCGGGTTGGCCCCGCTACGAGCAGTACTTC	CASSFLAGWPRYEQYF
once	TRBV4-2	TRBJ2-5	TRBD2	TGTGCCAGCAGCCAAGAAGGGTATAGCGGGAGGCAACTCCAAGAGACCCAGTACTTC	CASSQEGYSGRQLQETQYF
.	TRBV27	TRBJ2-7	TRBD1	TGTGCCAGCAGTTTGTCCGGGACAGGGTCCTACGAGCAGTACTTC	CASSLSGTGSYEQYF
.	TRBV28	TRBJ1-5	TRBD1	TGTGCCAGCAGATTACAGGGGGTATCAAATCAGCCCCAGCATTTT	CASRLQGVSNQPQHF
.	TRBV5-1	TRBJ2-3	.	TGCGCCAGCAGCTCTCAGGGGAGAGGGGCCACAGATACGCAGTATTTT	CASSSQGRGATDTQYF
.	TRBV15	TRBJ2-3	.	TGTGCCACCAGCAGCTCTCCCGCAGATACGCAGTATTTT	CATSSSPADTQYF
.	TRBV9	TRBJ1-2	.	TGTGCCAGCAGCGACCGCCTCAACGGTCTGGTCTTC	CASSDRLNGLVF
few	TRBV7-2	TRBJ2-7	.	TGTGCCAGCAGCCGACAAAGGGGGATATACGAGCAGTACTTC	CASSRQRGIYEQYF
.	TRBV6-1	TRBJ2-7	TRBD1	TGTGCCAGCCGGACAGGGGGCGTCTACGAGCAGTACTTC	CASRTGGVYEQYF
.	TRBV7-2	TRBJ2-3	TRBD2	TGTGCCAGCAGCTTAGCTCTAGCGGGAGGGGGAGATACGCAGTATTTT	CASSLALAGGGDTQYF
.	TRBV2	TRBJ2-1	.	TGTGCCAGCAGCCTGGGACTTTACAATGAGCAGTTCTTC	CASSLGLYNEQFF
.	TRBV9	TRBJ2-2	TRBD2	TGTGCCAGCAGCGTACTGTCAGGGACTAGCGGGAGGGCGGGCACCGGAGAGCTGTTTTTT	CASSVLSGTSGRAGTGELFF
.	TRBV28	TRBJ2-7	.	TGTGCCAGCAGACCTGGCCAGCGGGTCGTTTGGTACGAGCAGTACTTC	CASRPGQRVVWYEQYF
.	TRBV6-5	TRBJ2-3	.	TGTGCCAGCAGTTACTCCTACAGGGCAGATACGCAGTATTTT	CASSYSYRADTQYF
.	TRBV7-9	TRBJ2-7	TRBD1	TGTGCCAGCAGCTTAGGGGACAGGGGAAGTTTGGACGAGCAGTACTTC	CASSLGDRGSLDEQYF
.	TRBV5-1	TRBJ2-2	.	TGCGCCAGCAGCTTGAACACAGGGCGCGCCGGGGAGCTGTTTTTT	CASSLNTGRAGELFF
.	TRBV4-3	TRBJ2-5	TRBD2	TGCGCCAGCAGCCAGATGACTAGCGGGGACCAAGAGACCCAGTACTTC	CASSQMTSGDQETQYF
.	TRBV5-4	TRBJ2-2	.	TGTGCCAGCAGCTTCCAGGGATCGAACACCGGGGAGCTGTTTTTT	CASSFQGSNTGELFF
.	TRBV2	TRBJ2-7	.	TGTGCCAGCAGTGAAGGGGGGCTACGAGAGGCCGAGCAGTACTTC	CASSEGGLREAEQYF
.	TRBV7-2	TRBJ1-5	.	TGTGCCAGCAGCTTAGATCAGGGCACTCAGCCCCAGCATTTT	CASSLDQGTQPQHF
.	TRBV10-3	TRBJ2-2	TRBD2	TGTGCCATCAGACCCGGGACTAGCGGGGCCGGGGAGCTGTTTTTT	CAIRPGTSGAGELFF
.	TRBV19	TRBJ1-1	.	TGTGCCAGTAGTAGTCCCCGGGGGGGAGATACTGAAGCTTTCTTT	CASSSPRGGDTEAFF
.	TRBV28	TRBJ1-5	TRBD1	TGTGCCAGCAGACCAACAGGGGTGTCCAATCAGCCCCAGCATTTT	CASRPTGVSNQPQHF
.	TRBV25-1	TRBJ2-5	TRBD2	TGTGCCAGCAGTGAGGGACTAGCGGGACCCTCGGAGACCCAGTACTTC	CASSEGLAGPSETQYF
few	TRBV4-1	TRBJ1-1	.	TGCGCCAGCAGCCACAACATGGGCCCTGAAGCTTTCTTT	CASSHNMGPEAFF
.	TRBV5-6	TRBJ2-1	TRBD1	TGTGCCACACGACAGGGGGCATACAATGAGCAGTTCTTC	CATRQGAYNEQFF
.	TRBV18	TRBJ2-3	.	TGTGCCAGCTCACCATACTACCAATCCACAGATACGCAGTATTTT	CASSPYYQSTDTQYF
.	TRBV7-8	TRBJ2-7	TRBD1	TGTGCCAGCAGCTTGATGGGACAGGGCCCCTACGAGCAGTACTTC	CASSLMGQGPYEQYF
once	TRBV7-8	TRBJ1-2	.	TGTGCCAGCAGCTTAAGTGACAGCTATGGCTACACCTTC	CASSLSDSYGYTF
.	TRBV28	TRBJ2-6	.	TGTGCCAGCACACGACAGATATCTGGGGCCAACGTCCTGACTTTC	CASTRQISGANVLTF
.	TRBV5-6	TRBJ1-2	.	TGTGCCAGCAGCTTGGACCCAGGGCGCATTGGCTACACCTTC	CASSLDPGRIGYTF
.	TRBV2	TRBJ2-7	.	TGTGCCAGCTCGGAACACAGGCTCTCCTACGAGCAGTACTTC	CASSEHRLSYEQYF
.	TRBV7-9	TRBJ2-3	TRBD1	TGTGCCAGCAGCTCCACAGGGGGCGGCACAGATACGCAGTATTTT	CASSSTGGGTDTQYF
.	TRBV7-2	TRBJ2-7	TRBD1	TGTGCCAGCAGCTCCAGAACAGGGGCTTCCTACGAGCAGTACTTC	CASSSRTGASYEQYF
once	TRBV7-3	TRBJ2-3	TRBD2	TGTGCCAGCAGCGATTTAGCGGGAGGGGGGACAGATACGCAGTATTTT	CASSDLAGGGTDTQYF
once	TRBV15	TRBJ1-4	.	TGTGCCACCAGCAGAGATCCGGGTAATGAAAAACTGTTTTTT	CATSRDPGNEKLFF
.	TRBV7-2	TRBJ2-5	.	TGTGCCAGCAGCTTAGGGCCTGGGGCTGCCCGGTCCCAGTACTTC	CASSLGPGAARSQYF
once	TRBV11-2	TRBJ1-1	.	TGTGCCAGCAGCTTAGATTCCGGTGAAGCTTTCTTT	CASSLDSGEAFF